What follows is one TCR beta chain and its context. What it recognizes is unknown. This sample was included in a study of shared clonotypes between healthy human individuals. About the study: Aged 18 to 49, the donors were a couple of women and a few men.

The protocol was immunoSEQ multiplex PCR, while the TCRdb copy is restricted to in-frame clones and leaves out a portion. This sample has around 750,000 clones, with less than 85% found just once. Study-wide results and caveats: Rarefaction showed sorted-subset sequencing was incomplete despite large depth. Around 5% of naive CD4 clonotypes were common to a handful of donors.

The sequence came from a woman aged 25 to 45 in good health. Material for sequencing was memory CD4+ T cells sorted from blood. This sample's subset: CD45RA-negative fraction.

CDR3 region: CASSTLPNEQYF. The CDR3 bases are TGTGCCAGTAGTACCCTTCCGAACGAGCAGTACTTC. V gene TRBV19 combines with J gene TRBJ2-7, with D uncertain. The length of the CDR3 is 12 residues. Trimming left V 4 bases short and J 5 bases short, with 9 bases between. The germline CDR1 and CDR2 sequences are LNHDA and SQIVND (reference sequence).